The rows below give T cell receptor beta chains drawn from one sample of a study of CD8 T cells in Susac syndrome. One entry per CDR3 protein results from TCRdb running MiXCR on the immunoSEQ multiplex PCR reads. The repertoire has around 200,000 distinct CDR3 sequences, roughly 94% of them found once; the top ten carry 0.08% to 0.11%. Sequencing used CD4+ T cells from PBMCs. These receptors came from a human donor in good health. CDR3s include the opening cysteine and the closing phenylalanine or tryptophan. A D gene is named only where the DNA matches it firmly. Size is stated for part of the rows, as once, few or many counts, or as a class when the clone is expanded.

TRBJ2-2	TRBV6-1	TRBD2	.	TGTGCCAGCACATTGAAGCGGGAGGGAGGAAACACCGGGGAGCTGTTTTTT	CASTLKREGGNTGELFF
TRBJ1-5	TRBV29-1	.	.	TGCAGCGTTGTAGCGGGACCCAATCAGCCCCAGCATTTT	CSVVAGPNQPQHF
TRBJ1-5	TRBV27	.	.	TGTGCCAGCAGCCACAGGGTTCCCAGACGGAACCAGCCCCAGCATTTT	CASSHRVPRRNQPQHF
TRBJ2-6	TRBV11-2	.	few	TGTGCCAGCAGCTTAACTGGGGCCAACGTCCTGACTTTC	CASSLTGANVLTF
TRBJ2-5	TRBV3-1	.	.	TGTGCCAGCAGCCAGGAAAAGAGCTCCCAAGAGACCCAGTACTTC	CASSQEKSSQETQYF
TRBJ2-1	TRBV20-1	.	.	TGCAGTGCTAGACCGGGCCTAACCACCTACAATGAGCAGTTCTTC	CSARPGLTTYNEQFF
TRBJ2-5	TRBV6-1	.	.	TGTGCCAGCAGTGAAGCGGCCAGGGCTGGGGAGACCCAGTACTTC	CASSEAARAGETQYF
TRBJ1-2	TRBV20-1	TRBD1	.	TGCAGTGACGTGGTCCCGGGACAGGGCCCTAACGGTGGCTACACCTTC	CSDVVPGQGPNGGYTF
TRBJ2-5	TRBV27	.	.	TGTGCCACCCATCCTAACGATCGAGAGACCCAGTACTTC	CATHPNDRETQYF
TRBJ1-5	TRBV29-1	.	.	TGCAGCGTAACCTCTGGAGGGGCTGGCAATCAGCCCCAGCATTTT	CSVTSGGAGNQPQHF
TRBJ2-1	TRBV20-1	TRBD2	.	TGCAGTGCTAGAGGACTAGCGGGATTGAGCTCCTACAATGAGCAGTTCTTC	CSARGLAGLSSYNEQFF
TRBJ1-5	TRBV28	.	.	TGTGCCACCCGGTCGGGGATTCAGCCCCAGCATTTT	CATRSGIQPQHF
TRBJ1-2	TRBV3-1	.	.	TGTGCCAGCAGTCCAGGGACCTATGGCTACACCTTC	CASSPGTYGYTF
TRBJ2-1	TRBV5-4	.	.	TGTGCCAGCGGGGGCGGGGGAGCCGACAATGAGCAGTTCTTC	CASGGGGADNEQFF
TRBJ1-1	TRBV5-1	.	.	TGCGCCAGCAGTGTGGGGGCGGTGAACACTGAAGCTTTCTTT	CASSVGAVNTEAFF
TRBJ2-2	TRBV24-1	TRBD2	.	TGTGCCACCAGTGAATATCTAGCGGGAGACACCGGGGAGCTGTTTTTT	CATSEYLAGDTGELFF
TRBJ1-1	TRBV27	.	.	TGTGCCAGCAGTTTCCGGGACTCCCGGCGGGGCGCTTTCTTT	CASSFRDSRRGAFF
TRBJ1-1	TRBV9	.	.	TGTGCCAGCAGCGCAAGCAGGGAGGACACTGAAGCTTTCTTT	CASSASREDTEAFF
TRBJ1-2	TRBV2	.	.	TGTGCCAGCATTCCGGAGACAGAGTACGGCTACACCTTC	CASIPETEYGYTF
TRBJ2-7	TRBV4-1	.	.	TGCGCCAGCAGCCAAGTCGCCAGGGGTCCCTACGAGCAGTACTTC	CASSQVARGPYEQYF
TRBJ1-1	TRBV4-1	.	once	TGCGCCAGCAGCCAAGATATAGTCGGACGGCGGGGTTTCTTT	CASSQDIVGRRGFF
TRBJ1-4	TRBV3-1	.	.	TGTGCCAGCAGCCATGGTGAAAAACTGTTTTTT	CASSHGEKLFF
TRBJ2-1	TRBV3-1	TRBD2	.	TGTGCCAGCAGCCTGGGACTAGCGCCACCCTACAATGAGCAGTTCTTC	CASSLGLAPPYNEQFF
TRBJ1-1	TRBV11-2	.	.	.	CGSVPAPENTEAFF
TRBJ2-7	TRBV27	TRBD2	.	TGTGCCAGCAGTTTTCGGGCTAGCGGGGGCCCTTTCTCCTACGAGCAGTACTTC	CASSFRASGGPFSYEQYF
TRBJ1-6	TRBV30	.	.	TGTGCCTGGGGCGCTAGCTCCTATAATTCACCCCTCCACTTT	CAWGASSYNSPLHF
TRBJ2-6	TRBV29-1	.	.	TGCAGCGTTGGGGGTCGCTCTGGGGCCAACGTCCTGACTTTC	CSVGGRSGANVLTF
TRBJ2-5	TRBV3-1	.	.	TGTGCCAGCAGCCAAAGGGGTCCGGGAGAGACCCAGTACTTC	CASSQRGPGETQYF
TRBJ1-1	TRBV27	.	.	TGTGCCAGCAGTTTTGGGGGGGGCGGAGCTTTCTTT	CASSFGGGGAFF
TRBJ2-1	TRBV3-1	.	.	TGTGCCAGCAGCGTGGGAATCTCCTACAATGAGCAGTTCTTC	CASSVGISYNEQFF
TRBJ1-4	TRBV5-1	.	.	TGCGCCAGCAGGCGGGACGGCGGCATGGAAAAACTGTTTTTT	CASRRDGGMEKLFF
TRBJ2-1	TRBV24-1	.	.	TGTGCCACCAGCCTCGGGGGTGGGAACGATGAGCAGTTCTTC	CATSLGGGNDEQFF
TRBJ1-5	TRBV30	.	.	TGTGCCTGGAGCTTTGGCGGCAATCAGCCCCAGCATTTT	CAWSFGGNQPQHF
TRBJ1-2	TRBV5-1	TRBD1	.	TGCGCCAGCAGCCCAGGACAGGGGGGAGTTTCAGACTATGGCTACACCTTC	CASSPGQGGVSDYGYTF
TRBJ1-1	TRBV29-1	.	.	TGCAGCGTGCCCCGGGAGGGTAACACTGAAGCTTTCTTT	CSVPREGNTEAFF
TRBJ2-4	TRBV29-1	TRBD1	.	TGCAGCGTTCGACAGGGAAACATTCAGTACTTC	CSVRQGNIQYF
TRBJ1-2	TRBV7-2	.	once	TGTGCCAGCAGCTTAGAGGGGTCCCGGTATGGCTACACCTTC	CASSLEGSRYGYTF